This T cell receptor (beta chain) was profiled in a study of blood T cells in healthy people across ages (dated by TCRdb to 2015 to 2017). About the study as a whole: In model experiments, template switching captured roughly one uniquely barcoded TCR beta cDNA molecule for every two T cells. To avoid experimental bias, donors of different ages were spread randomly across the sequencing lanes. Donors were grouped into four age groups: young (average roughly 17 years), middle-aged (roughly 38), aged (approximately 58) and long-lived (about 82). To track age-related changes in TCR beta repertoire diversity, the study relied on deep sequencing normalized with unique cDNA molecular identifiers. The study analyzed two additional independent replicas of 1 million unique cDNA reads from the same blood draw for two donors, one aged 18 to 29 and one aged 80 or older.

The table lists this clonotype with a few counts. Its binding antigen is unknown. There are no base qualities to consult, and no much larger clone falls within one base. Donors were 39 systemically healthy Caucasian individuals from Russia aged roughly 6 to 90 years. Each donor gave around 9.8 milliliters of peripheral blood, collected into EDTA-treated Vacutainer tubes. Ficoll-Paque density-gradient centrifugation was used to isolate PBMCs, with at least 7 million per sample. Total RNA, at least 5 micrograms per sample, was extracted from PBMCs with Trizol reagent. For every donor, an aliquot of PBMCs went through flow cytometry to measure the percentages of naive CD45RAhigh/CD27high T cells. What the work shows at the level of the full study, not this receptor alone: Because donor CMV infection status was unknown, age-related changes in expanded clonotypes were potentially confounded. There was a strong correlation between observed TCR beta diversity and the percentage of naive T cells measured by flow cytometry. Because profiling used bulk unsorted PBMCs, naive and antigen-experienced compartments could not be compared conclusively. Estimates of total diversity from one million sequenced T cells were regarded as lower bounds and underestimates. The long-lived group showed more naive CD4+ T cells, fewer expanded clones and increased TCR diversity than the aged group, suggesting age selection. Observed TCR beta diversity per million T cells fell roughly linearly with age, and a significant reduction was already apparent by age around 44.

Libraries were constructed by 5' RACE. The listed sequencing device is Illumina HiSeq 2500. The second PCR ran for roughly 6 to 11 cycles and used a J-beta primer mix along with a sample-barcoded 5' primer. A unique molecular identifier was introduced onto each TCR beta cDNA molecule by a template-switch 5' adaptor carrying 12 random nucleotides. Each sample yielded at least 2.5 million CDR3-containing paired-end reads. First-strand cDNA synthesis was performed from all RNA using the Mint cDNA synthesis kit, with priming by a TRBC-specific oligonucleotide. All cDNA was treated with uracil-DNA glycosylase and then went through a first 18-cycle PCR with the universal primers M1SS and BC2_uni_R. Under the source paper's analysis protocol: Each sample was normalized by randomly selecting 1 million high-quality reads, each carrying a distinct molecular identifier. Instead of being binned into consensus sequences, reads that shared molecular identifiers were thrown out. MiTCR, set to a Q25 quality threshold and the strictest error-elimination algorithm, was used for CDR3 identification, clonotype clustering and error correction. A nonparametric unseen species model with Euler transformation was used to estimate a lower bound on total TCR beta diversity. The public reads were reprocessed in TCRdb via fastp at Q25 and MiXCR, keeping in-frame beta chains. Rows with a matching CDR3 protein are joined into one entry that keeps the most common DNA and genes. These V and J calls originate from TCRdb's pipeline instead of the authors' own analysis. The sample table contains about 1.1 million distinct CDR3 sequences; only one count was recorded for about two fifths of them. The ten largest clones represent around 14% of the sample.

The germline V gene specifies LGHNA as CDR1 and YSLEER as CDR2. The V and J ends are trimmed by 0 bases and 11 bases, leaving 11 bases between them. Its CDR3 holds 13 amino acids, cysteine through phenylalanine. Only the CDR3 region is kept as DNA, spanning 39 bases read in frame from base 1. This TCR came from a man younger than 35 in good health. The chain links TRBV4-3 with TRBJ1-3, with no confident D gene call. The specimen was blood. The DNA is TGCGCCAGCAGCCAAGATTATGGGAATCCCATATATTTT. It translates to CASSQDYGNPIYF.